The entry that follows covers one TCR beta chain sequence. The data belong to a study of blood T cell repertoires in COVID-19. Trimming took 5 bases from V and 7 from J; bases not matched to a gene: 8. In germline, CDR1 is MNHEY, CDR2 SVGAGI. This CDR3 is 14 amino acids long. Only in-frame clones appear in the TCRdb table, and some are missing; sequencing was by immunoSEQ multiplex PCR. The repertoire consists of 250,000 or so clones, with roughly 89% occurring once and the leading ten covering about 2.1%. The chain carries TRBV6-5 and TRBJ1-5, with 7 nucleotides matching TRBD1. The sequence derives from an older woman with COVID-19, enrolled during active disease. The sample taken for sequencing was peripheral blood. The DNA for the CDR3 is TGTGCCAGCAGTAAATTAGGGGGCGGACAGCCCCAGCATTTT. It codes for CASSKLGGGQPQHF.